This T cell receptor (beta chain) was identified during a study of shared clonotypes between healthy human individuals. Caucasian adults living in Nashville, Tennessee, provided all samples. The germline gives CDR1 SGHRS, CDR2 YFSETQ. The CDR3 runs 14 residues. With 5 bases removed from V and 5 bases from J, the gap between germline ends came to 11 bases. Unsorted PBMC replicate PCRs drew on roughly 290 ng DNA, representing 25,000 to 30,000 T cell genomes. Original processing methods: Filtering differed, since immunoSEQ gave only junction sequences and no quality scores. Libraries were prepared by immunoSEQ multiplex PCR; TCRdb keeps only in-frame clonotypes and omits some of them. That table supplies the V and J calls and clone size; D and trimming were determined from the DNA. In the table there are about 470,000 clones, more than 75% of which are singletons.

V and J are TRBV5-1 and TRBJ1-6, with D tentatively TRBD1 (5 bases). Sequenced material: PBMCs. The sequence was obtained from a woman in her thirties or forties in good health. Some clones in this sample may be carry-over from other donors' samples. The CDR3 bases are TGCGCCAGCAGGATTGAGACAGATAATTCACCCCTCCACTTT. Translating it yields CASRIETDNSPLHF.